This T cell receptor beta chain appears in the sequencing data of a study of monozygotic twins with cystic fibrosis. Study at large: Libraries were built from approximately 3 micrograms of fragmented DNA using about 14 PCR cycles.

Libraries were prepared by immunoSEQ multiplex PCR; TCRdb keeps only in-frame clonotypes and omits some of them. This table has tens of thousands of clones, approximately 96% appearing once. Study-level findings and limits: Co-twins had the most similar V usage for 13 of 16 pairs, J for 8. Median Simpson clonality of about 0.01 suggested naive T cells predominated. Monozygotic CF twin pairs shared significantly more nucleotide-identical clonotypes than unrelated CF individuals did.

The table lists this clone with a count of one. What it binds is not known. Germline V gene lookup returns CDR1 SGHRS and CDR2 YFSETQ. Between the trimmed V and J ends, which lost 5 bases and 8 bases, there was a span of 8 bases. The CDR3 totals 11 residues. Sequenced sample: blood. The receptor was derived from a girl aged 2 to 9 with cystic fibrosis. The chain joins TRBV5-1 to TRBJ2-1; D assignment may be TRBD1 or TRBD2 (5 bases each). CDR3 nucleotides: TGCGCCAGCAGAAGGGGAGATGAGCAGTTCTTC. Protein: CASRRGDEQFF.